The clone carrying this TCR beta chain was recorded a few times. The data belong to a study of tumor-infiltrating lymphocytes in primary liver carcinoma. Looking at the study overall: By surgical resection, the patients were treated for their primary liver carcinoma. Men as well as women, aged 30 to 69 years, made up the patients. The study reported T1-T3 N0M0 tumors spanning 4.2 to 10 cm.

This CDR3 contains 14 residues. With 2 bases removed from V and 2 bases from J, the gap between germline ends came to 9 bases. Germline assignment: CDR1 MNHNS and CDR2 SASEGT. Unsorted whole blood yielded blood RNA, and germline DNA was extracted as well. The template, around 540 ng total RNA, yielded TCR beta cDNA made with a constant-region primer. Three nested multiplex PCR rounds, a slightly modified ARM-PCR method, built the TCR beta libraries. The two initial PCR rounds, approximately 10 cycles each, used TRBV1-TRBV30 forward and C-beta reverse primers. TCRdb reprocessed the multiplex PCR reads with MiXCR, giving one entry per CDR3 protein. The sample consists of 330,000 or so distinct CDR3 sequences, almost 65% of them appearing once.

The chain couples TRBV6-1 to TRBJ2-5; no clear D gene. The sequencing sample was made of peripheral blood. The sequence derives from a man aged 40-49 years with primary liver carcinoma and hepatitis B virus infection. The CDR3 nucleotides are TGTGCCAGCAGTGAAAATGGCGTTCAAGAGACCCAGTACTTC. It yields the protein CASSENGVQETQYF.